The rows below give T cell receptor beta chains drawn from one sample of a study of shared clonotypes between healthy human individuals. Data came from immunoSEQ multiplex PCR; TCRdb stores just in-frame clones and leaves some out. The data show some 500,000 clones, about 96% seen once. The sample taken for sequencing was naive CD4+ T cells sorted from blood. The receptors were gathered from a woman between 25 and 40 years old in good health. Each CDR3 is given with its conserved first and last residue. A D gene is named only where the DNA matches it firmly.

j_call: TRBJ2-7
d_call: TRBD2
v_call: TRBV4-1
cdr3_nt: TGCGCCAGCAGCCAAGACGGAGCGGGGGCCTACGAGCAGTACTTC
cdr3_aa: CASSQDGAGAYEQYF

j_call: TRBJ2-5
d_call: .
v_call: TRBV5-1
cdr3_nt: TGCGCCAGCAGTTCCGGGGAGACCCAGTACTTC
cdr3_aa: CASSSGETQYF

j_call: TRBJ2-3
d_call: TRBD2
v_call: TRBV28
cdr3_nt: TGTGCCAGCAGCACGGGAGCGGGGGGCACAGATACGCAGTATTTT
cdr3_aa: CASSTGAGGTDTQYF

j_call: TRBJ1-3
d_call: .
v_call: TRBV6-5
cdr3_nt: TGTGCCAGCAGTTACTCGGCAGACTCTGGAAACACCATATATTTT
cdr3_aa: CASSYSADSGNTIYF

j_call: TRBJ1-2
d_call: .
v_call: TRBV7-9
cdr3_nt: TGTGCCAGCAGCTTTGCCCAGGGGAAGTACTATGGCTACACCTTC
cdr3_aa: CASSFAQGKYYGYTF

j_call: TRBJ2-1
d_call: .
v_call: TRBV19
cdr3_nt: TGTGCCAGTAGTATCTGGGACCCACAAAAATACAATGAGCAGTTCTTC
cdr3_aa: CASSIWDPQKYNEQFF

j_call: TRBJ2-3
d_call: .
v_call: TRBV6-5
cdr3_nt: TGTGCCAGCAGTTACTCGGTGATGTCGGGCACAGATACGCAGTATTTT
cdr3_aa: CASSYSVMSGTDTQYF

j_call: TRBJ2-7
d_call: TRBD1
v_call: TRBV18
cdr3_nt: TGTGCCAGCTCACCTTCGACAGGGGGCATCTACGAGCAGTACTTC
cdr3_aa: CASSPSTGGIYEQYF

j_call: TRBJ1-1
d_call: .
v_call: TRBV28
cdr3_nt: TGTGCCAGCAGTTTATTGCAGGGATTGCAGAACACTGAAGCTTTCTTT
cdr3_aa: CASSLLQGLQNTEAFF

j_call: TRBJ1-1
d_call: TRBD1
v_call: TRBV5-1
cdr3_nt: TGCGCCAGCAGCACAGACAGGGCGAACACTGAAGCTTTCTTT
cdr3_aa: CASSTDRANTEAFF

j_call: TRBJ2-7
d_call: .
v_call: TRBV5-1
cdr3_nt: TGCGCCAGCAGCCCAGACCCATTCTACGAGCAGTACTTC
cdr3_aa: CASSPDPFYEQYF

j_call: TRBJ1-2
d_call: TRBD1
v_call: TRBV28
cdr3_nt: TGTGCCAGCAATCAGGACAGGAACTATGGCTACACCTTC
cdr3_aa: CASNQDRNYGYTF

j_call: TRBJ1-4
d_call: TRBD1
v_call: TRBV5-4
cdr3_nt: TGTGCCAGCAGCTCTACCCCGACAGGGGGACTAGAAAAACTGTTTTTT
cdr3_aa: CASSSTPTGGLEKLFF

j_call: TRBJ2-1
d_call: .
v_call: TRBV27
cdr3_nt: TGTGCCAGCAGGGGATCTCGCAATGAGCAGTTCTTC
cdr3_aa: CASRGSRNEQFF

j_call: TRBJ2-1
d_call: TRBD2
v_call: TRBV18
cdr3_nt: TGTGCCAGCTCACCACCAAGCGGGAGGGCCGGAAATGAGCAGTTCTTC
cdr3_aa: CASSPPSGRAGNEQFF

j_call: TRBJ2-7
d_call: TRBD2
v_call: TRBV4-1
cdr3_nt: TGCGCCAGCAGTCGACTAGCGGGAGCTTTATCCTACGAGCAGTACTTC
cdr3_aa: CASSRLAGALSYEQYF

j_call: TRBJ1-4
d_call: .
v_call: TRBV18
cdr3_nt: TGTGCCAGCTCACCAGCGAAGGGAGTGAAACTGTTTTTT
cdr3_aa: CASSPAKGVKLFF